There are many counts of the clone carrying this T cell receptor (beta chain). The antigen is not known. In TCRdb, the RT-PCR reads were re-called with MiXCR into one record per CDR3 protein. Here the sample spans 750,000 to 850,000 distinct CDR3 sequences, roughly 20% being singletons. These data originate in a study of response to subunit inactivated influenza vaccine. Broader study findings: Authors suggested few new T cells are recruited by each seasonal influenza vaccination.

Germline V gene data show CDR1 as SEHNR and CDR2 as FQNEAQ (reference sequence). V lost 4 bases, J lost 1 base, and 6 bases stayed unmatched. The CDR3 totals 16 residues. The rearrangement joins TRBV7-9 to TRBJ2-1; 8 bases are shared with TRBD1. Sequenced here: PBMCs from blood, sampled about 5 days after vaccination. The receptor comes from a man aged 45 to 65 who received an inactivated influenza vaccine. The CDR3 nucleotides are TGTGCCAGCAGCTCGATACAGGGGGTATCCTACAATGAGCAGTTCTTC. It is translated as CASSSIQGVSYNEQFF.